This T cell receptor beta chain came from a study of T-cell memory formation after mild COVID-19. The sample holds a few counts of this clonotype. Employing constant-segment primers, 5'RACE generated TCR alpha and TCR beta cDNA libraries bearing sample barcodes and UMIs. TCRdb used MiXCR to reprocess the 5' RACE reads, holding one entry per CDR3 protein. Among about 170,000 distinct CDR3 sequences, 13% were seen once, and the ten largest hold about 3.3%. This CDR3 has 15 residues. With V trimmed by 5 bases and J by 5 bases, 7 bases remained unmatched. Germline V gene sequence: CDR1 MNHNY, CDR2 SVGAGI (reference sequence).

Source material: PBMCs or a T cell subset sorted from them (not recorded which). This sequence was found in a man aged 18 to 29 who had mild COVID-19 (a few samples of this study predate the infection). Cell type and time point are not known. The V and J genes are TRBV6-6 and TRBJ1-5; 9 bases are shared with TRBD1. Written as DNA, the CDR3 is TGTGCCAGCAGTATAATGGGACAGGGTCATCAGCCCCAGCATTTT. Protein: CASSIMGQGHQPQHF.